This T cell receptor (beta chain) was identified in a study of T-cell memory formation after mild COVID-19. Points from the study as a whole: Whether second-wave clones peaking at day 37 were SARS-CoV-2 specific went unconfirmed. CD4/CD8 balance characterized clones contracting day 15 to 85, and CD4+ skew characterized later expanders.

This clonotype has only a few counts. Its antigen is unknown. J lost 10 bases, V lost 4 bases, and 5 bases had no gene match. CDR1 is PRHDT and CDR2 is FYEKMQ in the germline V gene (reference sequence). This CDR3 has 12 residues. One entry per CDR3 protein results from TCRdb running MiXCR on the 5' RACE reads. In the table there are under 300,000 distinct CDR3 sequences, approximately 7.6% of which are singletons. The V and J genes are TRBV13 and TRBJ1-1, with 8 bases that match TRBD1. This receptor was identified in a man aged 18 to 29 who had mild COVID-19 (a few samples of this study predate the infection). Cell type and time point are not known. Sequenced material: PBMCs or a T cell subset sorted from them (not recorded which). The CDR3 sequence is CASSSRGLGAFF. Written as DNA, the CDR3 is TGTGCCAGCAGCTCCAGGGGGCTGGGAGCTTTCTTT.